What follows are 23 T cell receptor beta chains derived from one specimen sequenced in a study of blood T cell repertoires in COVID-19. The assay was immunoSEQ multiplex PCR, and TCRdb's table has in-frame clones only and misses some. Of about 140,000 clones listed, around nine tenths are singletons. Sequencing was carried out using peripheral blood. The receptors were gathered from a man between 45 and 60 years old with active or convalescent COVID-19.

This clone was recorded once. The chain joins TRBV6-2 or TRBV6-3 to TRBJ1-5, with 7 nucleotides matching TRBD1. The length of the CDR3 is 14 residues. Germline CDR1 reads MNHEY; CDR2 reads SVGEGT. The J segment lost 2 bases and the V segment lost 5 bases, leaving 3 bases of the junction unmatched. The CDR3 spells CASSRQGGNQPQHF. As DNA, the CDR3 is TGTGCCAGCAGTAGACAGGGAGGCAATCAGCCCCAGCATTTT.

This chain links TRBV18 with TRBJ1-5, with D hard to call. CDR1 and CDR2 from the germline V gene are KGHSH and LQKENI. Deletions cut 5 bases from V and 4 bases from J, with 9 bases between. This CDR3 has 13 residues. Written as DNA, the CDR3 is TGTGCCAGCTCAGGCTCAGGTAATCAGCCCCAGCATTTT. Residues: CASSGSGNQPQHF.

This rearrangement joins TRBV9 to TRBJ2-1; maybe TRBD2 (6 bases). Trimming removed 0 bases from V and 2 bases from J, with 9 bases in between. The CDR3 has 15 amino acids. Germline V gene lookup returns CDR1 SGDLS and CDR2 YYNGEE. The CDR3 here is CASSVGRAPYNEQFF. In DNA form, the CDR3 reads TGTGCCAGCAGCGTAGGGAGGGCCCCCTACAATGAGCAGTTCTTC.

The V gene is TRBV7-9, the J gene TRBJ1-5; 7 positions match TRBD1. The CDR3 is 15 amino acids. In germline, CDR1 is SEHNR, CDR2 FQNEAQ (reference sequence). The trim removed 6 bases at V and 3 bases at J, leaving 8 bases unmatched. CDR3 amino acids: CASSSTGAFNQPQHF. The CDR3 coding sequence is TGTGCCAGCAGTTCCACAGGGGCCTTCAATCAGCCCCAGCATTTT.

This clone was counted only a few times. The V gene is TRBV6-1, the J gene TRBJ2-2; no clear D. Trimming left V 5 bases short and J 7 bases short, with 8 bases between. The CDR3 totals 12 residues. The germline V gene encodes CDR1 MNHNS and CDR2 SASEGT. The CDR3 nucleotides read TGTGCCAGCAGTCGTCCTTACGGGGAGCTGTTTTTT. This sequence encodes CASSRPYGELFF.

In DNA form, the CDR3 reads TGTGCCAGCAGTTCCCCGGACAGGGTCTCCTACGAGCAGTACTTC. Protein sequence: CASSSPDRVSYEQYF. The V call is TRBV27, the J call TRBJ2-7; 8 nucleotides match TRBD1. V dropped 4 bases and J dropped 0; count of bases not matched to a gene: 5. Germline assignment: CDR1 MNHEY and CDR2 SMNVEV (reference sequence). The CDR3 is 15 amino acids.

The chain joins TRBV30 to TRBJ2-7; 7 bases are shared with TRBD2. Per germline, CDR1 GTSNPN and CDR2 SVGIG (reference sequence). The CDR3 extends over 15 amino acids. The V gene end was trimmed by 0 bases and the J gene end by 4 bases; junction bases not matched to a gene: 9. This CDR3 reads CAWSVGAGVVYEQYF. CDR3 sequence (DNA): TGTGCCTGGAGTGTAGGGGCGGGAGTCGTGTACGAGCAGTACTTC.

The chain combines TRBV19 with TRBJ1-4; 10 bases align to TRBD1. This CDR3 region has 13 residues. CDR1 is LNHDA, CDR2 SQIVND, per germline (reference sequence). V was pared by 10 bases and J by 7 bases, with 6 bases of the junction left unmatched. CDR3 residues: CATTRTGGEKLFF. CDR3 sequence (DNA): TGTGCCACAACCAGGACAGGGGGTGAAAAACTGTTTTTT.

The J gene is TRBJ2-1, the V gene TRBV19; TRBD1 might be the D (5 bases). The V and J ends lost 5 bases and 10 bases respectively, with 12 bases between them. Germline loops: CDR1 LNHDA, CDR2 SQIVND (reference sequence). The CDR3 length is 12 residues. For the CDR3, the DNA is TGTGCCAGTAGTTCTCAGGGTTTGGAGCAGTTCTTC. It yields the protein CASSSQGLEQFF. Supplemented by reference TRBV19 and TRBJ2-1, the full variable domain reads DGGITQSPKYLFRKEGQNVTLSCEQNLNHDAMYWYRQDPGQGLRLIYYSQIVNDFQKGDIAEGYSVSREKKESFPLTVTSAQKNPTAFYLCASSSQGLEQFFGPGTRLTVL.

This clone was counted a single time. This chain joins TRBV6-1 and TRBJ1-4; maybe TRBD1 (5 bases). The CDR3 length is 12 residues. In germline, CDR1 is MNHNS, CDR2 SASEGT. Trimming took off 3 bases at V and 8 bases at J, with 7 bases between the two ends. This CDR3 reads CASSDDSEKLFF. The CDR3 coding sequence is TGTGCCAGCAGTGACGACAGCGAAAAACTGTTTTTT.

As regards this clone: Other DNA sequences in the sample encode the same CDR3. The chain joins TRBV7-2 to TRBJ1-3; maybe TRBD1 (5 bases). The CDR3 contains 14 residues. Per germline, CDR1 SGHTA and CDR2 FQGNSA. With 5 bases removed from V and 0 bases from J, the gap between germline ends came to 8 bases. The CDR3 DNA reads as TGTGCCAGCAGCCTCGACAGCTCTGGAAACACCATATATTTT. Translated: CASSLDSSGNTIYF. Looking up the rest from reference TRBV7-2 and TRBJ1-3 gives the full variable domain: GAGVSQSPSNKVTEKGKDVELRCDPISGHTALYWYRQSLGQGLEFLIYFQGNSAPDKSGLPSDRFSAERTGGSVSTLTIQRTQQEDSAVYLCASSLDSSGNTIYFGEGSWLTVV.

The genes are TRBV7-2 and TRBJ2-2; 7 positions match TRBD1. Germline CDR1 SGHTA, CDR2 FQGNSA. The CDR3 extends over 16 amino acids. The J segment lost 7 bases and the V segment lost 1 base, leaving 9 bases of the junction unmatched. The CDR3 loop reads CASSLVGRGYNGELFF. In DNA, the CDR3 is TGTGCCAGCAGCTTAGTTGGCAGGGGGTATAACGGGGAGCTGTTTTTT. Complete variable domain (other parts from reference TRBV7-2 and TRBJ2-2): GAGVSQSPSNKVTEKGKDVELRCDPISGHTALYWYRQSLGQGLEFLIYFQGNSAPDKSGLPSDRFSAERTGGSVSTLTIQRTQQEDSAVYLCASSLVGRGYNGELFFGEGSRLTVL.

The DNA of the CDR3 is TGTGCCAGCAGTATACTAGCGGGAGGGAAGACCCAGTACTTC. Encoded protein: CASSILAGGKTQYF. The gene calls are TRBV28 and TRBJ2-5; 13 bases map to TRBD2. Germline V gives CDR1 MDHEN, CDR2 SYDVKM. CDR3 length: 14 amino acids. Losses at the gene ends were 5 bases for V and 6 bases for J; bases not matched to a gene: 3. Drawing the rest from reference TRBV28 and TRBJ2-5, the complete variable domain is DVKVTQSSRYLVKRTGEKVFLECVQDMDHENMFWYRQDPGLGLRLIYFSYDVKMKEKGDIPEGYSVSREKKERFSLILESASTNQTSMYLCASSILAGGKTQYFGPGTRLLVL.

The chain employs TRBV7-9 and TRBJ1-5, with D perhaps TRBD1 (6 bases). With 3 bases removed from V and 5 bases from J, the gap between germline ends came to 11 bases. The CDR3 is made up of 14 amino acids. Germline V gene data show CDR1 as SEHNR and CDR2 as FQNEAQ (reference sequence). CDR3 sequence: CASSLAGVDQPQHF. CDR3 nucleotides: TGTGCCAGCAGCTTGGCAGGGGTAGATCAGCCCCAGCATTTT.

CDR3 nucleotides: TGTGCCAGCAGCGTATCCCCAGACTACGAGCAGTACTTC. Its protein is CASSVSPDYEQYF. The V call is TRBV9, the J call TRBJ2-7; D ambiguous. The V gene's germline CDR1 is SGDLS and CDR2 YYNGEE. The germline V and J ends were trimmed by 1 base and 3 bases, with 8 bases remaining between them. The length of the CDR3 is 13 residues.

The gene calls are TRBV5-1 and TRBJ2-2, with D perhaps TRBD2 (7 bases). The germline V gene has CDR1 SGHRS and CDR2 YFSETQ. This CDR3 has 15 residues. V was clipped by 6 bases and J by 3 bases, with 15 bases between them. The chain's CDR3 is CASTRGGSYTGELFF. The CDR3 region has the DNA TGCGCCAGCACCAGGGGCGGGAGTTACACCGGGGAGCTGTTTTTT.

CDR3 sequence reads: CATSRVGTGELFF. CDR3 sequence (DNA): TGTGCCACCAGCAGAGTCGGCACCGGGGAGCTGTTTTTT. This chain joins TRBV15 and TRBJ2-2; D not certain. Germline V lookup: CDR1 LNHNV, CDR2 YYDKDF (reference sequence). The CDR3 totals 13 residues. With 1 base removed from V and 4 bases from J, the gap between germline ends came to 4 bases.

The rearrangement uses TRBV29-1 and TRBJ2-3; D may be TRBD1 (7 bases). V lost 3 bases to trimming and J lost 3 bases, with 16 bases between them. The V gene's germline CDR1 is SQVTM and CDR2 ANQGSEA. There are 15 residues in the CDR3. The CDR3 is CSVDGRQGRTDTQYF. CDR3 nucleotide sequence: TGCAGCGTTGACGGGAGACAGGGAAGGACAGATACGCAGTATTTT.

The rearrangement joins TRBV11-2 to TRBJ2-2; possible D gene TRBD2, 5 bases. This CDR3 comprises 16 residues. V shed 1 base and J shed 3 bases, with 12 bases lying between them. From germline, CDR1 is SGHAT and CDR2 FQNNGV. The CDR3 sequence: CASSLVAGVYTGELFF. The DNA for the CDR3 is TGTGCCAGCAGCTTAGTTGCCGGGGTGTACACCGGGGAGCTGTTTTTT.

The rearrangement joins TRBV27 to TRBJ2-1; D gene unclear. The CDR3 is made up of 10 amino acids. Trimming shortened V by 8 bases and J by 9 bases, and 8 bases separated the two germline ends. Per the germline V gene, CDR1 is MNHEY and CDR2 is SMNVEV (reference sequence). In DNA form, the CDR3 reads TGTGCCAGCGTGAACAGTGAGCAGTTCTTC. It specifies CASVNSEQFF.

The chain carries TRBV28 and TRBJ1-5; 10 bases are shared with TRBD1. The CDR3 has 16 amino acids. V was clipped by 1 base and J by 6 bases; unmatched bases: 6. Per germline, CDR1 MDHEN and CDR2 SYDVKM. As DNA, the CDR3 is TGTGCCAGCAGTTTATCCGGGACAGGGGCGGCTCAGCCCCAGCATTTT. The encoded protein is CASSLSGTGAAQPQHF.

The CDR3 nucleotides read TGTGCCAGCAGCCTATCGGTAGGAGTGAACACTGAAGCTTTCTTT. It translates to CASSLSVGVNTEAFF. This rearrangement joins TRBV7-2 to TRBJ1-1; D gene uncertain. The germline V and J ends were trimmed by 5 bases and 0 bases, with 13 bases remaining between them. This CDR3 has 15 amino acids. CDR1 and CDR2 (germline): SGHTA, FQGNSA.

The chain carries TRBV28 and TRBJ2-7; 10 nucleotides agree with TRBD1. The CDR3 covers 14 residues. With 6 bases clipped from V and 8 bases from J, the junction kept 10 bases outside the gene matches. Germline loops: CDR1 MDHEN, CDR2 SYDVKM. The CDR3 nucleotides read TGTGCCAGCAGCGGGACCGGGACAGGGGCCAAGCAGTACTTC. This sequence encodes CASSGTGTGAKQYF.